These 4 T cell receptor beta chains were sequenced from one sample in a study of T cell therapy after organ transplantation. This table comes from immunoSEQ multiplex PCR, and its TCRdb copy is limited to in-frame clones, with some not included. The sample includes some 2,100 clones, roughly 89% of them seen just once. These receptors' targets are unknown. Specimen: CD8+ T cells from blood, collected before autologous CMV-specific T cell therapy. The receptors were sampled from a human patient who had received a solid organ transplant and had CMV disease.

The gene calls are TRBV28 and TRBJ2-1, with 7 nucleotides matching TRBD1. CDR1 and CDR2 (germline): MDHEN, SYDVKM. The CDR3 has 14 residues. J lost 6 bases, V lost 2 bases, and 4 bases had no gene match. CDR3 residues: CASSLTGVLNEQFF. Here the CDR3 DNA reads TGTGCCAGCAGTTTAACAGGGGTTCTCAATGAGCAGTTCTTC.

This chain joins TRBV4-3 and TRBJ1-4; D ambiguous. The V gene's germline CDR1 is LGHNA and CDR2 YSLEER. This CDR3 region has 17 residues. V lost 4 bases to trimming and J lost 0 bases, with 15 bases between them. The CDR3 bases are TGCGCCAGCAGCCCCATGGACTTCTTACCAACTAATGAAAAACTGTTTTTT. This translates into CASSPMDFLPTNEKLFF.

The chain has TRBV6-8 and TRBJ2-3; 8 nucleotides line up with TRBD1. CDR1 is MNHGY, CDR2 SAAAGT, per germline. Unmatched junction bases numbered 4, after V lost 2 bases and J lost 3 bases. CDR3 size: 15 residues. The CDR3 here is CASSYADRVTDTQYF. The CDR3 coding sequence is TGTGCCAGCAGTTACGCGGACAGGGTGACAGATACGCAGTATTTT.

The V and J genes are TRBV7-3 and TRBJ2-1; a possible D gene is TRBD1 (6 bases). CDR1 is SGHTA, CDR2 FQGTGA, per germline. Trimming took 1 base from V and 0 from J, leaving 13 bases between them. The CDR3 length is 17 residues. Written as DNA, the CDR3 is TGTGCCAGCAGCTTAATGGGGGCCCCAAGCTCCTACAATGAGCAGTTCTTC. Its protein is CASSLMGAPSSYNEQFF.